These T cell receptor beta chains were read from a single sample in a study of cytomegalovirus exposure and HLA in healthy donors. TCRdb's copy holds only in-frame clones and misses some; the assay was immunoSEQ multiplex PCR. The sample consists of some 170,000 clones, about four fifths of them appearing once. The sequenced material came from PBMCs. These receptors all stem from a woman between 25 and 40 years old in good health and CMV-seropositive. CDR3s include the opening cysteine and the closing phenylalanine or tryptophan. The D gene is left open where the match is weak. Some rows mark clone size as missing; the rest say once, few, many or name a class of expanded clone.

- - TRBJ1-6 TRBV4-2 CASSPDNQPLHF TGTGCCAGCAGCCCGGACAATCAACCCCTCCACTTT
- - TRBJ1-3 TRBV6-1 CASSESGLRWDTIYF TGTGCCAGCAGTGAATCAGGCCTACGGTGGGACACCATATATTTT
- TRBD2 TRBJ2-3 TRBV5-4 CASSSKGLAGTSSTDTQYF TGTGCCAGCAGCTCGAAGGGACTAGCGGGGACCTCAAGCACAGATACGCAGTATTTT
few - TRBJ2-3 TRBV13 CASSLGSGDTQYF TGTGCCAGCAGCTTAGGGAGTGGAGATACGCAGTATTTT
- TRBD1 TRBJ2-7 TRBV7-9 CASSLGGGNSVSYEQYF TGTGCCAGCAGCTTAGGAGGGGGCAACTCTGTCTCCTACGAGCAGTACTTC
- TRBD2 TRBJ2-7 TRBV7-3 CASSAGGLAGTYEQYF TGTGCCAGCAGCGCGGGAGGTCTAGCGGGGACCTACGAGCAGTACTTC
- - TRBJ1-6 TRBV6-1 CALDEVRYNSPLHF TGTGCCCTAGACGAGGTCCGCTATAATTCACCCCTCCACTTT
- TRBD1 TRBJ2-3 TRBV6-6 CASSRPTGVSTDTQYF TGTGCCAGCAGTCGCCCGACAGGGGTGAGCACAGATACGCAGTATTTT
- TRBD1 TRBJ2-3 TRBV5-1 CASSKEQGWDTQYF TGCGCCAGCAGCAAGGAACAGGGGTGGGATACGCAGTATTTT
few TRBD1 TRBJ2-1 TRBV7-8 CASRPDRVTYNEQFF TGTGCCAGCAGACCTGACAGGGTCACCTACAATGAGCAGTTCTTC
few TRBD2 TRBJ2-2 TRBV18 CASSPRNSGLARATGELFF TGTGCCAGCTCACCACGAAACTCGGGACTAGCAAGGGCTACCGGGGAGCTGTTTTTT
- TRBD2 TRBJ2-3 TRBV5-1 CASSVGASGGGSTDTQYF TGCGCCAGCAGCGTGGGGGCTAGCGGGGGGGGCTCGACTGATACGCAGTATTTT
- - TRBJ2-1 TRBV9 CASSVGYNEQFF TGTGCCAGCAGCGTAGGTTATAATGAGCAGTTCTTC
- TRBD1 TRBJ2-7 TRBV30 CAWSISTGVYEQYF TGTGCCTGGAGTATCTCGACAGGGGTCTACGAGCAGTACTTC
- - TRBJ1-5 TRBV6-5 CASSYSRGQPQHF TGTGCCAGCAGTTACTCGAGAGGTCAGCCCCAGCATTTT
- - TRBJ1-1 TRBV28 CASSLVARKAFF TGTGCCAGCAGTTTAGTGGCTAGAAAAGCTTTCTTT
- - TRBJ2-2 TRBV5-1 CASSLKGDPVTGELFF TGCGCCAGCAGCTTGAAGGGGGACCCGGTCACCGGGGAGCTGTTTTTT
- - TRBJ1-1 TRBV7-2 CASSLKGGTEAFF TGTGCCAGCAGCTTAAAAGGCGGAACAGAAGCTTTCTTT
- TRBD2 TRBJ2-2 TRBV2 CASRGLAGGGTGELFF TGTGCCAGCAGGGGACTAGCGGGGGGTGGCACCGGGGAGCTGTTTTTT
- TRBD1 TRBJ1-6 TRBV6-6 CASSTLTGNNSPLHF TGTGCCAGCAGCACACTGACAGGGAATAATTCACCCCTCCACTTT
- TRBD1 TRBJ1-2 TRBV2 CASTGTGGYGYTF TGTGCCAGCACGGGGACAGGGGGCTATGGCTACACCTTC
- - TRBJ2-7 TRBV6-1 CASSELGLDEQYF TGTGCCAGCAGTGAACTGGGGCTAGACGAGCAGTACTTC
- TRBD1 TRBJ2-2 TRBV9 CASSRQGEGTGELFF TGTGCCAGCAGCCGACAGGGAGAGGGCACCGGGGAGCTGTTTTTT
- - TRBJ1-6 TRBV13 CASSLGGLDSPLHF TGTGCCAGCAGCCTCGGGGGTCTAGATTCACCCCTCCACTTT
- TRBD1 TRBJ1-5 TRBV5-5 CASSLQGQGPQHF TGTGCCAGCAGCCTACAGGGGCAGGGGCCCCAGCATTTT
- - TRBJ2-5 TRBV2 CASRPDLRKTQYF TGTGCCAGCAGGCCCGACCTGAGGAAGACCCAGTACTTC
- - TRBJ2-3 TRBV19 CASSLGQRVDTQYF TGTGCCAGTAGTTTGGGACAAAGGGTGGATACGCAGTATTTT
- - TRBJ1-3 TRBV13 CASSLRGSSGNTIYF TGTGCCAGCAGCTTACGGGGGAGCTCTGGAAACACCATATATTTT
- TRBD1 TRBJ2-2 TRBV4-2 CASSQGTGGSGELFF TGTGCCAGCAGCCAAGGTACAGGGGGAAGCGGGGAGCTGTTTTTT
- - TRBJ1-5 TRBV9 CASSVRTGQPQHF TGTGCCAGCAGCGTTAGGACGGGGCAGCCCCAGCATTTT
- - TRBJ2-4 TRBV7-2 CASSFGGSKNIQYF TGTGCCAGCAGCTTTGGAGGGTCCAAAAACATTCAGTACTTC
- TRBD1 TRBJ1-2 TRBV29-1 CSCPGQGLYGYTF TGCAGCTGCCCGGGACAGGGGTTATATGGCTACACCTTC
- - TRBJ2-3 TRBV11-2 CASIIRGTQYF TGTGCCAGCATTATTAGGGGTACGCAGTATTTT
- TRBD2 TRBJ2-7 TRBV30 CAWSESGGWYEQYF TGTGCCTGGAGTGAGAGCGGGGGGTGGTACGAGCAGTACTTC
- - TRBJ2-5 TRBV5-5 CASSPPARETQYF TGTGCCAGCAGCCCCCCCGCACGGGAGACCCAGTACTTC
- - TRBJ2-2 TRBV9 CASSARQASNTGELFF TGTGCCAGCAGCGCCCGACAGGCCTCGAACACCGGGGAGCTGTTTTTT
few TRBD1 TRBJ1-1 TRBV23-1 CASSLLRDRESVSLAEAFF TGCGCCAGCAGCCTTCTTAGGGACAGGGAAAGCGTAAGCCTGGCTGAAGCTTTCTTT
- TRBD1 TRBJ1-2 TRBV4-3 CASSLRTGGNYGYTF TGCGCCAGCAGCCTTAGGACAGGGGGGAACTATGGCTACACCTTC
once TRBD1 TRBJ2-7 TRBV16 CASSQLTGVRYEQYF TGTGCCAGCAGCCAGCTGACAGGGGTACGCTACGAGCAGTACTTC
- - TRBJ1-5 TRBV5-1 CASSPELDQPQHF TGCGCCAGCAGCCCGGAACTAGATCAGCCCCAGCATTTT
- TRBD2 TRBJ2-3 TRBV4-2 CASSQAGTSGDTQYF TGTGCCAGCAGCCAAGCTGGGACTAGCGGAGATACGCAGTATTTT
- - TRBJ1-2 TRBV6-5 CASSYSFTETALYTF TGTGCCAGCAGTTACTCGTTTACTGAGACAGCTCTCTACACCTTC
- - TRBJ2-5 TRBV5-1 CASSSTDRKQETQYF TGCGCCAGCAGCTCTACGGACAGAAAACAAGAGACCCAGTACTTC
- - TRBJ1-5 TRBV7-2 CASSLVPMNQPQHF TGTGCCAGCAGCTTAGTCCCCATGAATCAGCCCCAGCATTTT
- - TRBJ2-1 TRBV9 CASSVAGGLGNEQFF TGTGCCAGCAGCGTAGCGGGGGGCTTAGGAAATGAGCAGTTCTTC
once - TRBJ1-1 TRBV6-5 CASSYSQGTEAFF TGTGCCAGCAGTTACTCACAGGGTACTGAAGCTTTCTTT
- TRBD1 TRBJ1-5 TRBV6-6 CASSYPGTGYGQPQHF TGTGCCAGCAGTTACCCCGGGACAGGCTACGGTCAGCCCCAGCATTTT
- TRBD2 TRBJ2-3 TRBV6-5 CASSYRGGQEDTQYF TGTGCCAGCAGTTACCGGGGGGGGCAGGAAGATACGCAGTATTTT
- - TRBJ2-3 TRBV9 CASSVGGKTDTQYF TGTGCCAGCAGCGTAGGCGGGAAGACAGATACGCAGTATTTT
- - TRBJ1-2 TRBV5-4 CASSLDRDRGYTF TGTGCCAGCAGCCTAGACCGCGACCGAGGCTACACCTTC
- TRBD2 TRBJ2-3 TRBV4-2 CASSIRLAGGRTDTQYF TGTGCCAGCAGCATTCGACTAGCGGGGGGTCGCACAGATACGCAGTATTTT
- - TRBJ1-2 TRBV6-6 CASSYGGTNYGYTF TGTGCCAGCAGTTACGGCGGAACTAACTATGGCTACACCTTC
- - TRBJ1-6 TRBV7-2 CASSLAQGSPLHF TGTGCCAGCAGCTTAGCCCAGGGTTCACCCCTCCACTTT